This TCR beta chain emerged from a study of blood T cell repertoires in COVID-19. The table came from immunoSEQ multiplex PCR; TCRdb's copy has only in-frame clones and leaves some out. The sample includes about 160,000 clones, 92% seen only once; the top ten take around 4.6%. CDR1 and CDR2 from the germline V gene are LNHDA and SQIVND (reference sequence). V dropped 5 bases and J dropped 3 bases, with 17 bases sitting between them. The length of the CDR3 is 15 residues. The receptor's source is a man aged 25-45 years with COVID-19, enrolled during active disease. The rearrangement links TRBV19 to TRBJ2-7, with D possibly TRBD2 on 6 matching bases. Material: peripheral blood. CDR3 in amino acids: CASSRTGGEIYEQYF. CDR3 DNA: TGTGCCAGTAGTCGTACCGGCGGGGAGATCTACGAGCAGTACTTC.